This T cell receptor (beta chain) was found in a study of blood T cell repertoires in COVID-19. Data came from immunoSEQ multiplex PCR; TCRdb stores just in-frame clones and leaves some out. The sample holds approximately 60,000 clones, about 82% seen once. The trim removed 5 bases at V and 4 bases at J, leaving 12 bases unmatched. CDR3 length: 17 amino acids. CDR1 is KGHDR and CDR2 is SFDVKD in the germline V gene. The clonotype was recovered from a human donor in a cohort sampled during active COVID-19. The chain employs TRBV24-1 and TRBJ2-3, with TRBD1 matching 9 bases. Sequenced: peripheral blood. The CDR3 nucleotides read TGTGCCACCAGTGTTCCCCCCGGGACAGGGTATTCAGATACGCAGTATTTT. It specifies CATSVPPGTGYSDTQYF.